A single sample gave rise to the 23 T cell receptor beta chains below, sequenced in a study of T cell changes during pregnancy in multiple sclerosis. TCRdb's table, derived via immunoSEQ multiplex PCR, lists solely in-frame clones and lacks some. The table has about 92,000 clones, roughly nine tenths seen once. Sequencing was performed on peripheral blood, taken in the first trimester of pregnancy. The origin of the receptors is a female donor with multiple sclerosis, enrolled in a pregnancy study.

CDR3 in DNA: TGCGCCAGCAGCCAAGTAGCATTGGGAGGGACCATATATTTT. It specifies CASSQVALGGTIYF. The V and J genes are TRBV4-3 and TRBJ1-3, with unresolved D. CDR1 is LGHNA and CDR2 is YSLEER in the germline V gene. This CDR3 spans 14 amino acids. V was cut by 1 base and J by 10 bases, with 14 bases left in between.

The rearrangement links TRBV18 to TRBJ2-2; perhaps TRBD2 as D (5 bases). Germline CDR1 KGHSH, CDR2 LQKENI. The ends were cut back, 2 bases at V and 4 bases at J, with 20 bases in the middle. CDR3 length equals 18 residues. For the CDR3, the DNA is TGTGCCAGCTCACCATTAGATCAGGTCGGAGGAGGCACCGGGGAGCTGTTTTTT. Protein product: CASSPLDQVGGGTGELFF.

CDR3 sequence (DNA): TGTGCCAGCGCGGATACCGGGACAGGTCTCTATGGCTACACCTTC. Its translation: CASADTGTGLYGYTF. The chain links TRBV19 to TRBJ1-2, with 8 bases lining up with TRBD1. The CDR3 runs to 15 residues. Trimming took 9 bases from V and 4 from J; bases not matched to a gene: 13. Germline CDR1 reads LNHDA; CDR2 reads SQIVND (reference sequence). Filled out from reference TRBV19 and TRBJ1-2, the complete variable domain reads DGGITQSPKYLFRKEGQNVTLSCEQNLNHDAMYWYRQDPGQGLRLIYYSQIVNDFQKGDIAEGYSVSREKKESFPLTVTSAQKNPTAFYLCASADTGTGLYGYTFGSGTRLTVV.

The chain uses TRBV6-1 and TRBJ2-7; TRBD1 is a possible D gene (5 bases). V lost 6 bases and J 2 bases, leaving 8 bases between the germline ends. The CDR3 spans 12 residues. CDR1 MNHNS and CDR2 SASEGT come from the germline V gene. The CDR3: CASSDSTYEQYF. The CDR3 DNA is TGTGCCAGCAGCGACAGCACCTACGAGCAGTACTTC.

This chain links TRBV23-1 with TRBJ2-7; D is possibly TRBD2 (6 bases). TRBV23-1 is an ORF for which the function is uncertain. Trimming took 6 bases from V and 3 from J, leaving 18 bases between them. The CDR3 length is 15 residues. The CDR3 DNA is TGCGCCAGCAGAATGGGGGGACGGTATAACTACGAGCAGTACTTC. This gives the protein CASRMGGRYNYEQYF.

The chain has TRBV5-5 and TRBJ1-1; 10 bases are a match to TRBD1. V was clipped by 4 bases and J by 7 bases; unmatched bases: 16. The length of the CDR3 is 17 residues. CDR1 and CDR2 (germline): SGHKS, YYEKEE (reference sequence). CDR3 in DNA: TGTGCCAGCAGCGCGCCGGGACAGGGGCCGGCGAACGGTGAAGCTTTCTTT. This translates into CASSAPGQGPANGEAFF.

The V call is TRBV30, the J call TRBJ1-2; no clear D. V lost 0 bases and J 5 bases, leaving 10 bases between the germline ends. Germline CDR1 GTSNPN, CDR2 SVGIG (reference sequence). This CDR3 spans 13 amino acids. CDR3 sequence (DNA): TGTGCCTGGAGTGTACAGCTTGGGTATGGCTACACCTTC. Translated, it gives CAWSVQLGYGYTF.

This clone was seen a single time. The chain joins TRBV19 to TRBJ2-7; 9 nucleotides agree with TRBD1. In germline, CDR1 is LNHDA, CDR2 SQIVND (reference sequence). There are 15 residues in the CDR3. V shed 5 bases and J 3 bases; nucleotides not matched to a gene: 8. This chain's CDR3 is CASSLGQGIDYEQYF. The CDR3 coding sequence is TGTGCCAGTAGTCTCGGACAGGGGATAGACTACGAGCAGTACTTC.

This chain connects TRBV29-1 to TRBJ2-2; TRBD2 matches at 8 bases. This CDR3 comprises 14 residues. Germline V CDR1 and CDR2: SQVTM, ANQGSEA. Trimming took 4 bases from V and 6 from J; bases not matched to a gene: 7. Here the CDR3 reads CSVAKTSDPGELFF. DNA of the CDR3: TGCAGCGTTGCGAAGACTAGCGATCCCGGGGAGCTGTTTTTT.

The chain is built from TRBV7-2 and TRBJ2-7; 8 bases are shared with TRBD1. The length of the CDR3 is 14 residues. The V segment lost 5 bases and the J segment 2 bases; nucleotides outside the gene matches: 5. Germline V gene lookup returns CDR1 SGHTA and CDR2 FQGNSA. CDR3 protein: CASSDRGFPYEQYF. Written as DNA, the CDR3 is TGTGCCAGCAGCGACAGGGGATTTCCCTACGAGCAGTACTTC. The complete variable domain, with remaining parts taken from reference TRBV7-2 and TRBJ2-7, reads GAGVSQSPSNKVTEKGKDVELRCDPISGHTALYWYRQSLGQGLEFLIYFQGNSAPDKSGLPSDRFSAERTGGSVSTLTIQRTQQEDSAVYLCASSDRGFPYEQYFGPGTRLTVT.

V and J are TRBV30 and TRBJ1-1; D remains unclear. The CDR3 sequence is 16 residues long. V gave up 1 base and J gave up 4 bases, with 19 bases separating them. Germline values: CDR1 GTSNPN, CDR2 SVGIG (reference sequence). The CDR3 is CAWSGLDYDLGTEAFF. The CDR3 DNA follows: TGTGCCTGGAGTGGGCTAGACTATGATTTAGGCACTGAAGCTTTCTTT.

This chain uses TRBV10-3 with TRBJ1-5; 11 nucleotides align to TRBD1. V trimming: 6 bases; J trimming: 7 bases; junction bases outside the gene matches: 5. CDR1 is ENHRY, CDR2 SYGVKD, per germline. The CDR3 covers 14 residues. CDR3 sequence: CAISRTGGEQPQHF. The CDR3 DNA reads TGTGCCATCAGCAGGACAGGGGGCGAACAGCCCCAGCATTTT.

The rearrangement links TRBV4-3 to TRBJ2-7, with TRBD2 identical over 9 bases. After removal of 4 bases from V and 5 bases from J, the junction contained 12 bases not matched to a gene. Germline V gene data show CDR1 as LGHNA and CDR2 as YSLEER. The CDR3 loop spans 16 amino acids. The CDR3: CASSPRGLAGAHEQYF. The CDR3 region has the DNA TGCGCCAGCAGCCCTAGAGGATTAGCGGGAGCCCACGAGCAGTACTTC.

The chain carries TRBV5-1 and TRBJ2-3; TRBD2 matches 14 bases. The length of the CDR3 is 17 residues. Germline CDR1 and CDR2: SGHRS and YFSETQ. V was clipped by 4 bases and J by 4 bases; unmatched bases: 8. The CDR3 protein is CASSGGGLAGVADTQYF. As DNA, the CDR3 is TGCGCCAGCAGCGGGGGGGGACTAGCGGGAGTGGCAGATACGCAGTATTTT.

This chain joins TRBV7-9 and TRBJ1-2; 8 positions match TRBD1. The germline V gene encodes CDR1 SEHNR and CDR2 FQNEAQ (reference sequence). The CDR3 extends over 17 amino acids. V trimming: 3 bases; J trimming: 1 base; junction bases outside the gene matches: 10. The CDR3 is CASSLQGAKFLNYGYTF. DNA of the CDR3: TGTGCCAGCAGCTTGCAGGGGGCGAAATTTCTTAACTATGGCTACACCTTC.

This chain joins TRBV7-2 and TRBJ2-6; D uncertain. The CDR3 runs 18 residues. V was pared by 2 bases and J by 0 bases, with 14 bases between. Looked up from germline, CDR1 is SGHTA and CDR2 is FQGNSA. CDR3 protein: CASSLRNIGASGANVLTF. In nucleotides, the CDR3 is TGTGCCAGCAGCTTAAGGAACATAGGAGCCTCTGGGGCCAACGTCCTGACTTTC.

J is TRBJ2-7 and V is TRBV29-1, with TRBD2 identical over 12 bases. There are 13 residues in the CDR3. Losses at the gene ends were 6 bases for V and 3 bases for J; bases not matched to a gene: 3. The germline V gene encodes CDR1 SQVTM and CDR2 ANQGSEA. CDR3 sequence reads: CSVGGLAGYEQYF. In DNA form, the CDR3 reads TGCAGCGTCGGGGGACTAGCGGGCTACGAGCAGTACTTC.

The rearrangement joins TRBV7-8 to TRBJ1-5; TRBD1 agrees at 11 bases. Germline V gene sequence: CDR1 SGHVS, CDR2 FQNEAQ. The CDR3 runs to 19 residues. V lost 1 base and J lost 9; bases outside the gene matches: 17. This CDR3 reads CASSLGGFPGQGEKGPQHF. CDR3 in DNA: TGTGCCAGCAGCTTAGGCGGGTTTCCGGGACAGGGGGAAAAAGGGCCCCAGCATTTT.

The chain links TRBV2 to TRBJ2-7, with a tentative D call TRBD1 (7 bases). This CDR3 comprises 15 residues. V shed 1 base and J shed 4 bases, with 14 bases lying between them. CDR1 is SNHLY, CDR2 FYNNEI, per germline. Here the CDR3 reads CASSEGGGGGYEQYF. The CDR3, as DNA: TGTGCCAGCAGTGAAGGAGGAGGGGGCGGTTACGAGCAGTACTTC.

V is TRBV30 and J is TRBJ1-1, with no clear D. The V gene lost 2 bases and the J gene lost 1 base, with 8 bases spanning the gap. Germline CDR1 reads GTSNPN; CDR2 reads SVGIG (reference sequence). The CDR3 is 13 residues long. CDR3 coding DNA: TGTGCCTGGAGTAGGGAGGGGAACACTGAAGCTTTCTTT. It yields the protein CAWSREGNTEAFF.

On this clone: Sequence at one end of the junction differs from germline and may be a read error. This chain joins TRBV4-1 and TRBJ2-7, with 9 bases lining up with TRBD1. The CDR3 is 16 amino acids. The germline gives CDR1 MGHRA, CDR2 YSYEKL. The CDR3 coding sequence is TGCGCCAGCGCTACGACCGCGGACAGGGGCTCCCACGAGCAGTACTTC. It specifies CASATTADRGSHEQYF.

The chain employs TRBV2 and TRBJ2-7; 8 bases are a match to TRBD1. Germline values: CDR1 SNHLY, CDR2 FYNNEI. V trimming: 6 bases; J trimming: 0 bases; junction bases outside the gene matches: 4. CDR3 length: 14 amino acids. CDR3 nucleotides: TGTGCCAGCAGGTGGACAGGGAGCTCCTACGAGCAGTACTTC. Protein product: CASRWTGSSYEQYF.

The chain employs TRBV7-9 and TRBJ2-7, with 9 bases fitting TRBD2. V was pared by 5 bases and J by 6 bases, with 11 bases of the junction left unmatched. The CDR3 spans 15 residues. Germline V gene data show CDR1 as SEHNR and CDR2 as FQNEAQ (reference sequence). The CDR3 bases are TGTGCCAGCAGCCCTCTTAGCGGGAGCTTCTCCGAGCAGTACTTC. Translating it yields CASSPLSGSFSEQYF.